Listed here are 21 T cell receptor beta chains from one sample, sequenced in a study of blood T cell repertoires in COVID-19. Libraries were prepared by immunoSEQ multiplex PCR; TCRdb keeps only in-frame clonotypes and omits some of them. The sample holds roughly 280,000 clones, 88% seen once. The sample comprised PBMCs or T cells enriched from blood (not recorded which). These receptors were taken from a woman aged 45-59 years who had recovered from COVID-19.

This sequence joins TRBV5-1 and TRBJ2-7, with a weak D call TRBD1 (6 bases). The CDR3 loop spans 12 amino acids. Trimming pared 4 bases from V and 3 bases from J, leaving 8 bases between. Germline-derived CDR1 and CDR2 are SGHRS and YFSETQ. The CDR3 region is CASSPQGYEQYF. The CDR3 nucleotides read TGCGCCAGCAGCCCACAGGGCTACGAGCAGTACTTC.

V and J are TRBV7-2 and TRBJ1-1; D remains ambiguous. Germline values: CDR1 SGHTA, CDR2 FQGNSA. Deletions cut 3 bases from V and 11 bases from J, with 13 bases between. This CDR3 contains 12 residues. For the CDR3, the DNA is TGTGCCAGCAGCTTTCAGGCCCGCGACGCTTTCTTT. Translating it yields CASSFQARDAFF. The full variable domain, rest sourced from reference TRBV7-2 and TRBJ1-1, is GAGVSQSPSNKVTEKGKDVELRCDPISGHTALYWYRQSLGQGLEFLIYFQGNSAPDKSGLPSDRFSAERTGGSVSTLTIQRTQQEDSAVYLCASSFQARDAFFGQGTRLTVV.

The rearrangement uses TRBV19 and TRBJ1-1; maybe TRBD1 (6 bases). The CDR3 covers 14 residues. Trimming shortened V by 8 bases and J by 2 bases, and 15 bases separated the two germline ends. In germline, CDR1 is LNHDA, CDR2 SQIVND (reference sequence). DNA of the CDR3: TGTGCCAGTGTAGGGACACACCAAAACACTGAAGCTTTCTTT. Translated, it gives CASVGTHQNTEAFF.

This chain uses TRBV27 with TRBJ1-5; 8 positions match TRBD1. Germline V gene lookup returns CDR1 MNHEY and CDR2 SMNVEV (reference sequence). There are 16 residues in the CDR3. The V segment lost 1 base and the J segment 4 bases; nucleotides outside the gene matches: 6. The CDR3 DNA is TGTGCCAGCAGTTTATGGGGCAGGACAGGGAATCAGCCCCAGCATTTT. This encodes CASSLWGRTGNQPQHF.

This clone came up once. The chain links TRBV5-1 to TRBJ1-3; 8 bases match TRBD1. This CDR3 contains 15 residues. Germline loops: CDR1 SGHRS, CDR2 YFSETQ. J lost 8 bases, V lost 4 bases, and 11 bases had no gene match. CDR3 nucleotides: TGCGCCAGCAGCCGTGACAGGGGCCATAAGGACACCATATATTTT. Protein product: CASSRDRGHKDTIYF.

The genes are TRBV7-2 and TRBJ2-5; D possibly corresponds to TRBD1 (5 bases). Trimming stripped 5 bases from V and 1 base from J, with 14 bases between. Per germline, CDR1 SGHTA and CDR2 FQGNSA. The CDR3 contains 15 residues. CDR3 nucleotides: TGTGCCAGCAGCCCAGCTGTTAGGGGCCAAGAGACCCAGTACTTC. It translates to CASSPAVRGQETQYF.

The chain recombines TRBV2 with TRBJ2-1, with D uncertain. The CDR3 extends over 11 amino acids. Germline CDR1 reads SNHLY; CDR2 reads FYNNEI. Deletions cut 5 bases from V and 10 bases from J, with 9 bases between. CDR3 in DNA: TGTGCCAGCAGTCGGGTAGAAGAGCAGTTCTTC. It is translated as CASSRVEEQFF.

The chain couples TRBV28 to TRBJ2-7; 14 bases are shared with TRBD2. The CDR3 covers 14 residues. With 7 bases clipped from V and 2 bases from J, the junction kept 1 base outside the gene matches. The V gene's germline CDR1 is MDHEN and CDR2 SYDVKM. The CDR3 region is CASKTSGRAYEQYF. CDR3 sequence (DNA): TGTGCCAGCAAGACTAGCGGGAGGGCCTACGAGCAGTACTTC.

The chain carries TRBV4-2 and TRBJ1-1; possibly TRBD1 for D (6 bases). This CDR3 is 15 amino acids long. V was clipped by 1 base and J by 3 bases, with 12 bases between them. Germline CDR1 and CDR2: LGHNA and YNFKEQ. This CDR3 reads CASSQVDRKYTEAFF. CDR3 coding DNA: TGTGCCAGCAGCCAAGTCGACAGGAAATACACTGAAGCTTTCTTT.

The chain joins TRBV6-2 or TRBV6-3 to TRBJ2-1, with D possibly matching TRBD1 (6 bases). This CDR3 has 17 amino acids. The germline CDR1 and CDR2 sequences are MNHEY and SVGEGT. V was clipped by 4 bases and J by 2 bases, with 18 bases between them. Here the CDR3 reads CASSSRTDNSAYNEQFF. The CDR3 bases are TGTGCCAGCAGTTCGCGGACAGATAACTCGGCCTACAATGAGCAGTTCTTC.

This sequence joins TRBV19 and TRBJ1-3; D is unresolved. The CDR3 has 16 amino acids. From germline, CDR1 is LNHDA and CDR2 SQIVND (reference sequence). V lost 1 base to trimming and J lost 0 bases, with 10 bases between them. The CDR3, as DNA: TGTGCCAGTAGTATAGTGGCGGGGAGCTCTGGAAACACCATATATTTT. Protein sequence: CASSIVAGSSGNTIYF.

This sequence joins TRBV6-2 or TRBV6-3 and TRBJ1-2; D is undetermined. Germline CDR1 is MNHEY and CDR2 is SVGEGT. Trimming removed 4 bases at V and 6 bases at J, with 12 bases between. CDR3 length: 13 amino acids. The CDR3 spells CASSSGLSNGYTF. Here the CDR3 DNA reads TGTGCCAGCAGTTCCGGACTCTCCAATGGCTACACCTTC.

The genes are TRBV15 and TRBJ2-7; 8 bases fit TRBD2. Germline V lookup: CDR1 LNHNV, CDR2 YYDKDF (reference sequence). V dropped 1 base and J dropped 2; count of bases not matched to a gene: 4. The CDR3 runs to 15 residues. The CDR3 nucleotides are TGTGCCACCAGCAGAGTAACTAGCGGTACCTACGAGCAGTACTTC. This encodes CATSRVTSGTYEQYF.

In DNA, the CDR3 is TGTGCCAGCAGCTTATCGACTTACACCGGGGAGCTGTTTTTT. This gives the protein CASSLSTYTGELFF. This chain uses TRBV7-3 with TRBJ2-2; no clear D. CDR3 length: 14 residues. V was trimmed by 2 bases and J by 3 bases, leaving 7 bases between them. Germline CDR1 is SGHTA and CDR2 is FQGTGA. The variable domain in full, with the rest retrieved from reference TRBV7-3 and TRBJ2-2, is GAGVSQTPSNKVTEKGKYVELRCDPISGHTALYWYRQSLGQGPEFLIYFQGTGAADDSGLPNDRFFAVRPEGSVSTLKIQRTERGDSAVYLCASSLSTYTGELFFGEGSRLTVL.

A single count supports this clone. The chain is built from TRBV28 and TRBJ1-1; 12 nucleotides line up with TRBD1. Germline V gene sequence: CDR1 MDHEN, CDR2 SYDVKM. J lost 5 bases, V lost 6 bases, and 10 bases had no gene match. CDR3 length: 16 residues. CDR3 sequence (DNA): TGTGCCAGCAGATACTCCAGGGACAGGGGGCGGACTGAAGCTTTCTTT. Translation: CASRYSRDRGRTEAFF.

This chain uses TRBV6-4 with TRBJ1-4; D unclear. Germline lookup yields CDR1 MRHNA and CDR2 SNTAGT. The CDR3 extends over 15 amino acids. Trimming pared 2 bases from V and 5 bases from J, leaving 12 bases between. The CDR3 reads CASSDTPGTNEKLFF. CDR3 coding DNA: TGTGCCAGCAGTGACACCCCGGGTACCAATGAAAAACTGTTTTTT.

The chain carries TRBV5-5 and TRBJ1-6, with 11 bases aligning to TRBD1. The CDR3 consists of 15 residues. J lost 5 bases, V lost 10 bases, and 8 bases had no gene match. Germline V gives CDR1 SGHKS, CDR2 YYEKEE (reference sequence). The CDR3 reads CAPNRDRGNNSPLHF. DNA of the CDR3: TGTGCCCCCAACCGGGACAGGGGGAATAATTCACCCCTCCACTTT.

The V gene is TRBV27, the J gene TRBJ1-5; 8 positions agree with TRBD1. CDR1 and CDR2 from the germline V gene are MNHEY and SMNVEV (reference sequence). V lost 6 bases to trimming and J lost 0 bases; unmatched junction nucleotides: 4. The CDR3 extends over 15 amino acids. CDR3 in amino acids: CASSMTGDSNQPQHF. The CDR3 DNA sequence: TGTGCCAGCAGCATGACAGGGGATAGCAATCAGCCCCAGCATTTT.

This chain uses TRBV6-1 with TRBJ2-2; TRBD2 agrees at 11 bases. Germline CDR1 reads MNHNS; CDR2 reads SASEGT. V trimming: 0 bases; J trimming: 2 bases; junction bases outside the gene matches: 5. The CDR3 is 18 amino acids. The CDR3 is CASSEATSGSSNTGELFF. CDR3 nucleotides: TGTGCCAGCAGTGAAGCAACTAGCGGGAGTAGTAACACCGGGGAGCTGTTTTTT.

This chain connects TRBV7-9 to TRBJ1-5; 10 bases agree with TRBD1. Germline trimming cut 5 bases from V and 7 bases from J; bases unmatched to any gene: 5. Germline CDR1 reads SEHNR; CDR2 reads FQNEAQ (reference sequence). The CDR3 length is 14 residues. The CDR3 region is CASSHDRGPQPQHF. The CDR3 nucleotides are TGTGCCAGCAGCCACGACAGGGGGCCCCAGCCCCAGCATTTT. The full variable domain, its missing parts supplied by reference TRBV7-9 and TRBJ1-5, is DTGVSQNPRHKITKRGQNVTFRCDPISEHNRLYWYRQTLGQGPEFLTYFQNEAQLEKSRLLSDRFSAERPKGSFSTLEIQRTEQGDSAMYLCASSHDRGPQPQHFGDGTRLSIL.

The CDR3 loop is CASSLTGGNYEQYF. For the CDR3, the DNA is TGTGCCAGCAGCTTGACAGGGGGCAACTACGAGCAGTACTTC. V is TRBV5-5 and J is TRBJ2-7; 9 nucleotides agree with TRBD1. V lost 1 base and J lost 3; bases outside the gene matches: 2. Germline V gives CDR1 SGHKS, CDR2 YYEKEE (reference sequence). The CDR3 is 14 residues long.